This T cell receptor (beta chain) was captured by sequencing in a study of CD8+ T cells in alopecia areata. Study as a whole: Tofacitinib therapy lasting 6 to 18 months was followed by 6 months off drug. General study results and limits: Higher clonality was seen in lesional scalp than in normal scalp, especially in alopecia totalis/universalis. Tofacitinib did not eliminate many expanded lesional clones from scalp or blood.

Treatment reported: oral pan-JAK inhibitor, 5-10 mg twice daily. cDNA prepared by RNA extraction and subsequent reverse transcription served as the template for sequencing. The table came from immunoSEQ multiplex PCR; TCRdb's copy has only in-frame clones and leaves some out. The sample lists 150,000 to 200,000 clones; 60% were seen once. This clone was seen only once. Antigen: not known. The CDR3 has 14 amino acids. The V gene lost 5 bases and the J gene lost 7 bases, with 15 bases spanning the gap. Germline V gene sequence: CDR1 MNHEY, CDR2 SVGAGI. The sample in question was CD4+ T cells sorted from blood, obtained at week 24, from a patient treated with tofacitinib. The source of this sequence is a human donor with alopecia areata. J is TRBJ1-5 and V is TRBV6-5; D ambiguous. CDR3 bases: TGTGCCAGCAGTGAAGAAAGAGGAAAGCAGCCCCAGCATTTT. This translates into CASSEERGKQPQHF.